These 32 T cell receptor beta chains were all obtained from the same sample, sequenced in a study of blood T cell repertoires in COVID-19. The table came from immunoSEQ multiplex PCR; TCRdb's copy has only in-frame clones and leaves some out. The sample shows about 130,000 clones, around 79% of them seen only once. The sample taken for sequencing was peripheral blood. The receptors were gathered from a woman aged 70-85 years with COVID-19, enrolled during active disease.

The chain links TRBV28 to TRBJ1-1; D gene uncertain. The CDR3 is 16 residues long. Looked up from germline, CDR1 is MDHEN and CDR2 is SYDVKM. Trimming took 6 bases from V and 0 from J, leaving 17 bases between them. The CDR3 sequence: CASSPFRPPMNTEAFF. The CDR3 nucleotides read TGTGCCAGCAGCCCGTTTCGCCCGCCTATGAACACTGAAGCTTTCTTT.

The chain couples TRBV3-1 (or the pseudogene TRBV3-2) to TRBJ1-6; D is undetermined. Germline V gene data show CDR1 as LGHDT and CDR2 as YNNKEL (reference sequence). This CDR3 contains 13 residues. V was shortened by 1 base and J by 12 bases, with 10 bases between the two germline ends. In DNA, the CDR3 is TGTGCCAGCAGCCAAGTCCAACTTGGACCCCTCCACTTT. Its translation: CASSQVQLGPLHF.

As to this clone: The sample has other DNA sequences that encode this CDR3 too. The chain links TRBV5-1 to TRBJ1-5; tentative D call: TRBD1 (6 bases). Trimming took off 1 base at V and 6 bases at J, with 11 bases between the two ends. Germline CDR1 reads SGHRS; CDR2 reads YFSETQ. The CDR3 loop spans 14 amino acids. CDR3 nucleotide sequence: TGCGCCAGCAGCTTGACAGGGAATGGTCAGCCCCAGCATTTT. This sequence encodes CASSLTGNGQPQHF.

The V and J genes are TRBV28 and TRBJ1-2; 8 bases map to TRBD1. CDR1 and CDR2 from the germline V gene are MDHEN and SYDVKM. The CDR3 is made up of 15 amino acids. The V segment lost 1 base and the J segment 4 bases; nucleotides outside the gene matches: 5. The CDR3: CASSLSRGRSYGYTF. The CDR3 DNA reads TGTGCCAGCAGTTTATCCAGGGGGCGTAGCTATGGCTACACCTTC.

The chain has TRBV29-1 and TRBJ2-1, with TRBD2 matching over 7 bases. V shed 6 bases and J 5 bases; nucleotides not matched to a gene: 10. CDR3 size: 14 residues. Germline V CDR1 and CDR2: SQVTM, ANQGSEA. The CDR3 is CSVGRLAVNNEQFF. As DNA, the CDR3 is TGCAGCGTGGGCCGGCTAGCGGTGAACAATGAGCAGTTCTTC.

This clone was counted a few times. The CDR3 reads CSVGEGSYEQYF. CDR3 nucleotide sequence: TGCAGCGTTGGTGAGGGTAGCTACGAGCAGTACTTC. The chain links TRBV29-1 to TRBJ2-7; D is possibly TRBD2 (5 bases). V dropped 4 bases and J dropped 3 bases, with 10 bases sitting between them. In germline, CDR1 is SQVTM, CDR2 ANQGSEA. The length of the CDR3 is 12 residues.

The chain employs TRBV7-2 and TRBJ2-1, with D possibly matching TRBD2 (5 bases). Deletions cut 6 bases from V and 5 bases from J, with 11 bases between. The CDR3 loop spans 13 amino acids. Germline V gene lookup returns CDR1 SGHTA and CDR2 FQGNSA. The CDR3 DNA reads TGTGCCAGCAGTTCCGGGCGGGACAATGAGCAGTTCTTC. Translating gives CASSSGRDNEQFF.

The chain joins TRBV5-4 to TRBJ2-1, with TRBD2 matching over 8 bases. This CDR3 has 15 amino acids. V was pared by 1 base and J by 5 bases, with 5 bases of the junction left unmatched. CDR1 SGHNT and CDR2 YYREEE come from the germline V gene (reference sequence). The CDR3 bases are TGTGCCAGCAGCTTGATAGCGGGGAAAAACAATGAGCAGTTCTTC. Translating it yields CASSLIAGKNNEQFF. Variable domain in full (rest from reference TRBV5-4 and TRBJ2-1): ETGVTQSPTHLIKTRGQQVTLRCSSQSGHNTVSWYQQALGQGPQFIFQYYREEENGRGNFPPRFSGLQFPNYSSELNVNALELDDSALYLCASSLIAGKNNEQFFGPGTRLTVL.

The chain employs TRBV27 and TRBJ2-1, with 10 positions matching TRBD1. V shed 3 bases, J shed 7 bases, and the junction held 9 bases outside the gene matches. Germline values: CDR1 MNHEY, CDR2 SMNVEV (reference sequence). The CDR3 is made up of 16 amino acids. The CDR3 here is CASSLLRDRGVNEQFF. CDR3 coding DNA: TGTGCCAGCAGTTTGCTCCGGGACAGGGGTGTAAATGAGCAGTTCTTC.

The chain combines TRBV30 with TRBJ1-5; perhaps TRBD1 as D (5 bases). V lost 3 bases to trimming and J lost 4 bases, with 7 bases between them. From germline, CDR1 is GTSNPN and CDR2 SVGIG (reference sequence). The CDR3 is made up of 12 amino acids. CDR3 sequence reads: CAWSRANQPQHF. The CDR3 DNA is TGTGCCTGGAGCAGGGCGAATCAGCCCCAGCATTTT.

The chain couples TRBV5-8 to TRBJ1-6; 7 bases line up with TRBD1. This CDR3 has 16 residues. V was pared by 4 bases and J by 5 bases, with 9 bases of the junction left unmatched. Germline V gene sequence: CDR1 SGHTS, CDR2 YDEGEE. The CDR3: CASSPRRGSNNSPLHF. CDR3 nucleotide sequence: TGTGCCAGCAGCCCCCGCAGGGGGTCCAATAATTCACCCCTCCACTTT.

This rearrangement joins TRBV7-9 to TRBJ2-7, with 10 bases that match TRBD2. Unmatched junction bases numbered 6, after V lost 1 base and J lost 0 bases. There are 17 residues in the CDR3. Germline CDR1 and CDR2: SEHNR and FQNEAQ (reference sequence). The CDR3 is CASSLDPSGGFSYEQYF. The CDR3, as DNA: TGTGCCAGCAGCTTAGATCCTAGCGGGGGCTTCTCCTACGAGCAGTACTTC.

This clone showed up just a few times. J is TRBJ2-7 and V is TRBV6-6; 7 bases are shared with TRBD1. The ends lost 5 bases at V and 3 bases at J; junction bases unmatched: 4. Germline CDR1 MNHNY, CDR2 SVGAGI (reference sequence). CDR3 size: 13 residues. CDR3 coding DNA: TGTGCCAGCAGTCAGACAGGGATCTACGAGCAGTACTTC. Its protein is CASSQTGIYEQYF.

The J gene is TRBJ1-6, the V gene TRBV3-1 (or the pseudogene TRBV3-2); D is undetermined. The CDR3 has 19 amino acids. The ends were cut back, 4 bases at V and 8 bases at J, with 27 bases in the middle. Germline V gives CDR1 LGHDT, CDR2 YNNKEL (reference sequence). The CDR3 DNA reads as TGTGCCAGCAGCCTGTCCGGTGGCCCCCCGAGACGGACTTATTCACCCCTCCACTTT. It codes for CASSLSGGPPRRTYSPLHF.

The rearrangement joins TRBV27 to TRBJ2-7; maybe TRBD2 (6 bases). The CDR3 extends over 15 amino acids. V shed 5 bases and J shed 2 bases, with 16 bases lying between them. Per the germline V gene, CDR1 is MNHEY and CDR2 is SMNVEV (reference sequence). CDR3: CASSRSLGGAYEQYF. The DNA for the CDR3 is TGTGCCAGCAGTAGGTCCCTCGGGGGAGCCTACGAGCAGTACTTC.

The chain employs TRBV27 and TRBJ1-6, with D possibly being TRBD1 (5 bases). The CDR3 is made up of 14 amino acids. Looked up from germline, CDR1 is MNHEY and CDR2 is SMNVEV (reference sequence). The germline V and J ends were trimmed by 6 bases and 7 bases, with 13 bases remaining between them. CDR3 sequence (DNA): TGTGCCAGCAGGGGGCCCCAGACCAATTCACCCCTCCACTTT. Amino acid sequence: CASRGPQTNSPLHF.

The V call is TRBV2, the J call TRBJ2-7; perhaps TRBD1 as D (5 bases). Per germline, CDR1 SNHLY and CDR2 FYNNEI. The CDR3 is 16 residues long. The V end was cut by 2 bases, the J end by 5 bases, with 19 bases between. CDR3 sequence reads: CASSELSRWQGHEQYF. CDR3 in DNA: TGTGCCAGCAGTGAATTAAGTAGGTGGCAGGGCCACGAGCAGTACTTC. The full variable domain, with the rest looked up from reference TRBV2 and TRBJ2-7, is EPEVTQTPSHQVTQMGQEVILRCVPISNHLYFYWYRQILGQKVEFLVSFYNNEISEKSEIFDDQFSVERPDGSNFTLKIRSTKLEDSAMYFCASSELSRWQGHEQYFGPGTRLTVT.

The gene calls are TRBV30 and TRBJ2-5; the D gene is possibly TRBD1 (5 bases). The CDR3 totals 14 residues. Per the germline V gene, CDR1 is GTSNPN and CDR2 is SVGIG (reference sequence). Trimming removed 4 bases at V and 4 bases at J, with 16 bases between. CDR3 amino acids: CAWKPDTKSETQYF. As DNA, the CDR3 is TGTGCCTGGAAGCCGGACACTAAGTCAGAGACCCAGTACTTC.

The chain employs TRBV14 and TRBJ2-3, with 10 positions matching TRBD2. Germline V lookup: CDR1 SGHDN, CDR2 FVKESK. Trimming took 0 bases from V and 2 from J; bases not matched to a gene: 8. CDR3 length: 18 amino acids. The CDR3 protein is CASSQDWLAGAATDTQYF. CDR3 bases: TGTGCCAGCAGCCAAGATTGGCTAGCGGGGGCCGCCACAGATACGCAGTATTTT.

The gene calls are TRBV29-1 and TRBJ1-1; 8 bases line up with TRBD1. The length of the CDR3 is 13 residues. The V and J ends lost 5 bases and 0 bases, in that order; junction bases with no gene match: 2. CDR1 SQVTM and CDR2 ANQGSEA come from the germline V gene. In DNA form, the CDR3 reads TGCAGCGTTACGACAGGGGTGAACACTGAAGCTTTCTTT. Residues: CSVTTGVNTEAFF. Based on the CDR3 plus reference TRBV29-1 and TRBJ1-1, the full variable domain is SAVISQKPSRDICQRGTSLTIQCQVDSQVTMMFWYRQQPGQSLTLIATANQGSEATYESGFVIDKFPISRPNLTFSTLTVSNMSPEDSSIYLCSVTTGVNTEAFFGQGTRLTVV.

The gene calls are TRBV5-6 and TRBJ1-1; possible D gene TRBD1, 5 bases. The CDR3 runs 13 residues. The V end lost 1 base, the J end lost 4 bases, and 8 bases lay between the germline ends. Looked up from germline, CDR1 is SGHDT and CDR2 is YYEEEE. The CDR3 loop is CASSLTGSTEAFF. The CDR3, as DNA: TGTGCCAGCAGCTTGACAGGTAGCACTGAAGCTTTCTTT. Full variable domain (missing parts from reference TRBV5-6 and TRBJ1-1): DAGVTQSPTHLIKTRGQQVTLRCSPKSGHDTVSWYQQALGQGPQFIFQYYEEEERQRGNFPDRFSGHQFPNYSSELNVNALLLGDSALYLCASSLTGSTEAFFGQGTRLTVV.

V is TRBV19 and J is TRBJ2-6; tentative D call: TRBD1 (5 bases). Germline lookup yields CDR1 LNHDA and CDR2 SQIVND (reference sequence). V was cut by 4 bases and J by 0 bases, with 10 bases left in between. This CDR3 comprises 16 residues. CDR3 coding DNA: TGTGCCAGTAGTAAGACAGTAAGCTCTGGGGCCAACGTCCTGACTTTC. Translating gives CASSKTVSSGANVLTF. Together with reference TRBV19 and TRBJ2-6, the CDR3 gives the full variable domain: DGGITQSPKYLFRKEGQNVTLSCEQNLNHDAMYWYRQDPGQGLRLIYYSQIVNDFQKGDIAEGYSVSREKKESFPLTVTSAQKNPTAFYLCASSKTVSSGANVLTFGAGSRLTVL.

This clone was counted a single time. The chain has TRBV29-1 and TRBJ1-1; no reliable D call. The CDR3 is 14 residues long. V was cut by 4 bases and J by 3 bases, with 15 bases left in between. Germline assignment: CDR1 SQVTM and CDR2 ANQGSEA. The CDR3 is CSVGGGFGYTEAFF. CDR3 coding DNA: TGCAGCGTTGGTGGCGGGTTTGGGTACACTGAAGCTTTCTTT.

The J gene is TRBJ1-1, the V gene TRBV6-5; 9 nucleotides align to TRBD1. This CDR3 is built from 15 residues. V dropped 5 bases and J dropped 4; count of bases not matched to a gene: 8. The germline gives CDR1 MNHEY, CDR2 SVGAGI. CDR3 in DNA: TGTGCCAGCAGTCGGGACAGGGTAATTGGCACTGAAGCTTTCTTT. As protein: CASSRDRVIGTEAFF.

V gene TRBV3-1 (or the pseudogene TRBV3-2) combines with J gene TRBJ1-4; D might be TRBD1 (5 bases). The germline CDR1 and CDR2 sequences are LGHDT and YNNKEL (reference sequence). The CDR3 runs 15 residues. V shed 1 base and J shed 5 bases, with 11 bases lying between them. DNA of the CDR3: TGTGCCAGCAGCCAAGGGTGGGGCGGAAATGAAAAACTGTTTTTT. This gives the protein CASSQGWGGNEKLFF.

The chain has TRBV4-2 and TRBJ1-2; D remains ambiguous. This CDR3 has 16 residues. The germline gives CDR1 LGHNA, CDR2 YNFKEQ. Trimming took off 0 bases at V and 4 bases at J, with 15 bases between the two ends. CDR3 sequence: CASSQDRGTAGYGYTF. Written as DNA, the CDR3 is TGTGCCAGCAGCCAAGATCGCGGCACAGCGGGCTATGGCTACACCTTC.

The chain links TRBV4-2 to TRBJ2-7, with D possibly matching TRBD2 (6 bases). Germline V CDR1 and CDR2: LGHNA, YNFKEQ. The CDR3 loop spans 16 amino acids. The V end was cut by 0 bases, the J end by 0 bases, with 12 bases between. The CDR3 here is CASSQDYGGDSYEQYF. The DNA of the CDR3 is TGTGCCAGCAGCCAAGATTACGGCGGGGACTCCTACGAGCAGTACTTC.

V usage is TRBV5-5 and J usage is TRBJ2-1, with TRBD2 matching over 7 bases. The length of the CDR3 is 14 residues. V trimming: 7 bases; J trimming: 7 bases; junction bases outside the gene matches: 11. Germline V gives CDR1 SGHKS, CDR2 YYEKEE (reference sequence). The CDR3 nucleotides are TGTGCCAGCGAAGGGAGGGTCCCGGGAAATGAGCAGTTCTTC. Encoded protein: CASEGRVPGNEQFF.

This chain joins TRBV7-8 and TRBJ2-7; 8 bases align to TRBD2. The CDR3 length is 17 residues. The V gene's germline CDR1 is SGHVS and CDR2 FQNEAQ. V lost 5 bases and J lost 0; bases outside the gene matches: 12. The CDR3 spells CASSQRSSGPSSYEQYF. The CDR3 DNA is TGTGCCAGCAGCCAGCGGTCTAGCGGGCCTAGCTCCTACGAGCAGTACTTC.

The chain carries TRBV5-1 and TRBJ2-2; D perhaps matches TRBD2 (7 bases). V lost 4 bases to trimming and J lost 4 bases, with 17 bases between them. The germline gives CDR1 SGHRS, CDR2 YFSETQ. The CDR3 covers 16 residues. The CDR3 reads CASSPRGGVGTGELFF. The CDR3 region has the DNA TGCGCCAGCAGCCCGAGGGGGGGCGTCGGCACCGGGGAGCTGTTTTTT.

The V gene is TRBV7-9, the J gene TRBJ2-5, with 7 nucleotides matching TRBD1. The germline V gene encodes CDR1 SEHNR and CDR2 FQNEAQ (reference sequence). The CDR3 is 15 residues long. J gave up 2 bases and V 5 bases, and 8 bases lay outside the gene matches. The DNA for the CDR3 is TGTGCCAGCAGCCCCCGGACAGGACGTCAAGAGACCCAGTACTTC. As protein: CASSPRTGRQETQYF.

A single count supports this clone. This chain joins TRBV29-1 and TRBJ2-3, with D possibly being TRBD1 (6 bases). V was pared by 6 bases and J by 3 bases, with 16 bases between. Germline loops: CDR1 SQVTM, CDR2 ANQGSEA. The CDR3 has 14 residues. CDR3 coding DNA: TGCAGCGTGGGGGCAGGGAGAATGACAGATACGCAGTATTTT. Translation gives CSVGAGRMTDTQYF.